Shown below are 28 T cell receptor beta chains from a single sample sequenced in a study of blood T cell repertoires in COVID-19. Libraries were prepared by immunoSEQ multiplex PCR; TCRdb keeps only in-frame clonotypes and omits some of them. The profile covers 270,000 or so clones, with 90% appearing a single time and 2.1% taken by the ten largest. Input material: peripheral blood. Every receptor here comes from a woman aged 55-70 years with COVID-19, enrolled during active disease.

The chain carries TRBV29-1 and TRBJ2-5, with D possibly matching TRBD1 (6 bases). The germline gives CDR1 SQVTM, CDR2 ANQGSEA. V was trimmed by 4 bases and J by 5 bases, leaving 8 bases between them. CDR3 length: 11 amino acids. CDR3 amino acids: CSVAQGETQYF. For the CDR3, the DNA is TGCAGCGTTGCCCAGGGGGAGACCCAGTACTTC.

This chain joins TRBV7-8 and TRBJ1-2; D is perhaps TRBD1 (5 bases). The germline V gene has CDR1 SGHVS and CDR2 FQNEAQ. This CDR3 has 14 residues. The V gene lost 1 base and the J gene lost 0 bases, with 6 bases spanning the gap. The CDR3 nucleotides are TGTGCCAGCAGCTTAGACAGGACTAACTATGGCTACACCTTC. Translating gives CASSLDRTNYGYTF. Supplemented by reference TRBV7-8 and TRBJ1-2, the full variable domain reads GAGVSQSPRYKVAKRGQDVALRCDPISGHVSLFWYQQALGQGPEFLTYFQNEAQLDKSGLPSDRFFAERPEGSVSTLKIQRTQQEDSAVYLCASSLDRTNYGYTFGSGTRLTVV.

DNA for the CDR3: TGCGCCAGCAGCCCTTACCGGGACAGGGTCCCCACTGAAGCTTTCTTT. It specifies CASSPYRDRVPTEAFF. V gene TRBV4-1 combines with J gene TRBJ1-1; 9 bases are shared with TRBD1. V lost 4 bases, J lost 4 bases, and 10 bases stayed unmatched. CDR3 length equals 16 residues. The V gene's germline CDR1 is MGHRA and CDR2 YSYEKL.

The chain employs TRBV2 and TRBJ1-6; 9 bases are shared with TRBD1. The V and J ends lost 8 bases and 9 bases, in that order; junction bases with no gene match: 11. The CDR3 has 15 residues. Looked up from germline, CDR1 is SNHLY and CDR2 is FYNNEI. As DNA, the CDR3 is TGTGCCAGCCGAGGACAGGGGTTCAAGGTTTCACCCCTCCACTTT. Translated, it gives CASRGQGFKVSPLHF.

In its sample, this clone was seen a few times. This chain connects TRBV2 to TRBJ2-7; D perhaps matches TRBD2 (6 bases). CDR3 length equals 13 residues. Germline CDR1 reads SNHLY; CDR2 reads FYNNEI. Trimming removed 10 bases from V and 6 bases from J, with 19 bases in between. The CDR3 here is CATRDSFPSEQYF. CDR3 sequence (DNA): TGTGCCACCCGGGACTCCTTTCCGTCCGAGCAGTACTTC.

This rearrangement joins TRBV7-8 to TRBJ1-5, with no clear D. Trimming took 5 bases from V and 1 from J, leaving 9 bases between them. Germline V lookup: CDR1 SGHVS, CDR2 FQNEAQ. CDR3 length: 14 residues. Here the CDR3 reads CASSVGGSNQPQHF. The CDR3 bases are TGTGCCAGCAGCGTCGGAGGGAGCAATCAGCCCCAGCATTTT.

The chain uses TRBV18 and TRBJ1-2, with 8 bases aligning to TRBD1. The CDR3 is made up of 17 amino acids. V gave up 1 base and J gave up 3 bases; unmatched junction bases: 10. Germline assignment: CDR1 KGHSH and CDR2 LQKENI. The CDR3: CASSPRQGKEVHYGYTF. The CDR3 DNA sequence: TGTGCCAGCTCACCACGACAGGGGAAAGAGGTCCACTATGGCTACACCTTC.

The V and J genes are TRBV18 and TRBJ1-1; D unresolved. The CDR3 loop spans 13 amino acids. Germline CDR1 is KGHSH and CDR2 is LQKENI. V was cut by 6 bases and J by 5 bases, with 13 bases left in between. The CDR3 reads CASSAVPGTEAFF. The CDR3 DNA reads as TGTGCCAGCTCGGCTGTTCCGGGGACTGAAGCTTTCTTT.

This sequence joins TRBV30 and TRBJ1-5, with 9 positions matching TRBD1. The CDR3 totals 14 residues. J gave up 4 bases and V 7 bases, and 8 bases lay outside the gene matches. Germline assignment: CDR1 GTSNPN and CDR2 SVGIG (reference sequence). Here the CDR3 DNA reads TGTGCCTTACAAGCCGGGACAGGGAATCAGCCCCAGCATTTT. It codes for CALQAGTGNQPQHF.

The chain carries TRBV9 and TRBJ2-2, with D hard to call. The CDR3 loop spans 16 amino acids. Deletions cut 4 bases from V and 0 bases from J, with 13 bases between. Germline lookup yields CDR1 SGDLS and CDR2 YYNGEE. CDR3 in DNA: TGTGCCAGCAGCCCTAGTGTGTACCCGAACACCGGGGAGCTGTTTTTT. Its protein product is CASSPSVYPNTGELFF. Supplemented by reference TRBV9 and TRBJ2-2, the full variable domain reads DSGVTQTPKHLITATGQRVTLRCSPRSGDLSVYWYQQSLDQGLQFLIQYYNGEERAKGNILERFSAQQFPDLHSELNLSSLELGDSALYFCASSPSVYPNTGELFFGEGSRLTVL.

The chain carries TRBV19 and TRBJ1-5, with a weak D call TRBD1 (5 bases). Germline V CDR1 and CDR2: LNHDA, SQIVND (reference sequence). V was cut by 7 bases and J by 5 bases, with 15 bases left in between. This CDR3 is built from 14 residues. CDR3 sequence (DNA): TGTGCCAGTAATAGGAGGGGCCAGGATCAGCCCCAGCATTTT. It translates to CASNRRGQDQPQHF.

A few counts support this clone. The V gene is TRBV30, the J gene TRBJ1-3; D call uncertain. The CDR3 has 12 residues. The V end was cut by 3 bases, the J end by 3 bases, with 6 bases between. Germline V gene lookup returns CDR1 GTSNPN and CDR2 SVGIG (reference sequence). Here the CDR3 reads CAWRLHGNTIYF. The CDR3, as DNA: TGTGCCTGGAGACTCCATGGAAACACCATATATTTT.

The chain carries TRBV29-1 and TRBJ2-5; 8 bases are shared with TRBD1. This CDR3 has 14 residues. V was pared by 1 base and J by 5 bases, with 6 bases of the junction left unmatched. Germline loops: CDR1 SQVTM, CDR2 ANQGSEA. This CDR3 reads CSVEGRGRLETQYF. DNA for the CDR3: TGCAGCGTTGAAGGCAGGGGGCGCCTGGAGACCCAGTACTTC.

The chain joins TRBV7-2 to TRBJ1-1; D is perhaps TRBD1 (6 bases). The CDR3 covers 14 residues. V was pared by 4 bases and J by 5 bases, with 14 bases between. Looked up from germline, CDR1 is SGHTA and CDR2 is FQGNSA. The CDR3, as DNA: TGTGCCAGCAGCTCGGCCTCCGGGACAACTGAAGCTTTCTTT. This sequence encodes CASSSASGTTEAFF.

The chain carries TRBV7-2 and TRBJ2-3; TRBD2 matches 16 bases. The CDR3 is made up of 18 amino acids. V lost 7 bases and J lost 4; bases outside the gene matches: 11. Germline V CDR1 and CDR2: SGHTA, FQGNSA. The CDR3 spells CASTPPGTSGGASDTQYF. In DNA form, the CDR3 reads TGTGCCAGCACCCCTCCCGGGACTAGCGGGGGGGCTTCAGATACGCAGTATTTT.

CDR3 sequence reads: CASSYSSRPRTVSNQPQHF. The CDR3 region has the DNA TGTGCCAGCAGTTACTCTTCGAGACCCCGGACAGTTTCCAATCAGCCCCAGCATTTT. The chain is built from TRBV6-2 or TRBV6-3 and TRBJ1-5, with a tentative D call TRBD1 (6 bases). Germline V CDR1 and CDR2: MNHEY, SVGEGT. This CDR3 has 19 amino acids. V lost 0 bases to trimming and J lost 3 bases, with 21 bases between them.

The CDR3 loop reads CASSQVWGGGTEAFF. As DNA, the CDR3 is TGCGCCAGCAGCCAAGTATGGGGAGGTGGCACTGAAGCTTTCTTT. J is TRBJ1-1 and V is TRBV4-3; D unclear. The length of the CDR3 is 15 residues. The germline CDR1 and CDR2 sequences are LGHNA and YSLEER. The V end was cut by 1 base, the J end by 4 bases, with 13 bases between.

The chain has TRBV5-1 and TRBJ1-2; TRBD1 might be the D (5 bases). This CDR3 region has 13 residues. The V gene lost 4 bases and the J gene lost 4 bases, with 11 bases spanning the gap. Looked up from germline, CDR1 is SGHRS and CDR2 is YFSETQ. CDR3 nucleotide sequence: TGCGCCAGCAGCGGCGCGGGGGGCTATGGCTACACCTTC. It encodes CASSGAGGYGYTF.

This chain uses TRBV7-2 with TRBJ2-5, with 11 positions matching TRBD2. Trimming removed 1 base from V and 2 bases from J; junction bases left unmatched: 3. Germline CDR1 is SGHTA and CDR2 is FQGNSA. The CDR3 totals 16 residues. DNA of the CDR3: TGTGCCAGCAGCTTAGGACTAGCGGGGATGCAAGAGACCCAGTACTTC. Protein: CASSLGLAGMQETQYF.

This chain connects TRBV29-1 to TRBJ2-2; no clear D. Per the germline V gene, CDR1 is SQVTM and CDR2 is ANQGSEA. The ends were cut back, 7 bases at V and 1 base at J, with 4 bases in the middle. The CDR3 runs 11 residues. Here the CDR3 DNA reads TGCAGCGCCCGGAACACCGGGGAGCTGTTTTTT. This translates into CSARNTGELFF.

This rearrangement joins TRBV5-1 to TRBJ1-1; D is perhaps TRBD1 (6 bases). Germline values: CDR1 SGHRS, CDR2 YFSETQ. This CDR3 has 14 residues. V lost 1 base, J lost 1 base, and 8 bases lay in between. CDR3 in amino acids: CASSLRGQNTEAFF. As DNA, the CDR3 is TGCGCCAGCAGCTTGAGGGGACAGAACACTGAAGCTTTCTTT.

J is TRBJ1-1 and V is TRBV10-3; D is ambiguous. This CDR3 comprises 15 residues. The germline gives CDR1 ENHRY, CDR2 SYGVKD. The V end was cut by 3 bases, the J end by 1 base, with 12 bases between. The chain's CDR3 is CAISDTGKRNTEAFF. The DNA of the CDR3 is TGTGCCATCAGTGATACGGGTAAGAGGAACACTGAAGCTTTCTTT.

The rearrangement links TRBV5-1 to TRBJ1-1, with D perhaps TRBD1 (6 bases). Trimming took 0 bases from V and 3 from J, leaving 9 bases between them. The germline V gene encodes CDR1 SGHRS and CDR2 YFSETQ. The CDR3 extends over 14 amino acids. CDR3 amino acids: CASSLGGQYTEAFF. The CDR3 nucleotides read TGCGCCAGCAGCTTGGGAGGACAGTACACTGAAGCTTTCTTT.

V is TRBV5-6 and J is TRBJ2-1; unclear D gene. V was pared by 0 bases and J by 0 bases, with 7 bases between. The germline CDR1 and CDR2 sequences are SGHDT and YYEEEE. The CDR3 has 15 amino acids. CDR3 in DNA: TGTGCCAGCAGCTTGGCCAGAAGCTCCTACAATGAGCAGTTCTTC. It is translated as CASSLARSSYNEQFF.

This sequence joins TRBV6-2 or TRBV6-3 and TRBJ2-1; 10 bases are a match to TRBD2. J was trimmed by 2 bases and V by 0 bases; bases with no gene match: 13. Germline assignment: CDR1 MNHEY and CDR2 SVGEGT. CDR3 length: 20 amino acids. Here the CDR3 reads CASSYSILALLAGTYNEQFF. Here the CDR3 DNA reads TGTGCCAGCAGTTACTCGATCTTGGCTTTACTAGCGGGGACCTACAATGAGCAGTTCTTC.

J is TRBJ2-3 and V is TRBV7-9; D not certain. This CDR3 has 16 residues. Germline V gene lookup returns CDR1 SEHNR and CDR2 FQNEAQ (reference sequence). V was clipped by 5 bases and J by 0 bases, with 15 bases between them. The CDR3: CASSPRETYSTDTQYF. In nucleotides, the CDR3 is TGTGCCAGCAGCCCGAGAGAGACTTATAGCACAGATACGCAGTATTTT.

V is TRBV7-2 and J is TRBJ1-4; 7 nucleotides match TRBD1. The trim removed 5 bases at V and 8 bases at J, leaving 14 bases unmatched. Germline CDR1 SGHTA, CDR2 FQGNSA. The CDR3 spans 16 residues. CDR3 nucleotides: TGTGCCAGCAGCCCTTCGACAGGGAGGACGAGGGAAAAACTGTTTTTT. Its protein product is CASSPSTGRTREKLFF.

This clone was observed a few times. The chain combines TRBV7-9 with TRBJ1-1; TRBD1 aligns across 9 bases. CDR3 length: 14 residues. Trimming at V came to 5 bases and at J to 1 base, leaving 2 bases not matched to a gene. Germline assignment: CDR1 SEHNR and CDR2 FQNEAQ (reference sequence). As DNA, the CDR3 is TGTGCCAGCAGCCCGGGACAGGGGAACACTGAAGCTTTCTTT. Encoded protein: CASSPGQGNTEAFF.